A single sample is the source of the 30 T cell receptor beta chains below, sequenced in a study of lymphopenia after photon versus proton radiotherapy. The data were produced by immunoSEQ multiplex PCR, yet TCRdb's version contains in-frame clones alone and is incomplete. The sample has some 170,000 clones, 70% to 90% seen once. The starting material was peripheral blood, obtained from a patient treated with photon-based radiotherapy. The receptors were sampled from a man over 45 with gastric cancer.

This clone came up a few times. This chain links TRBV18 with TRBJ1-5; 7 positions agree with TRBD1. The CDR3 totals 17 residues. V lost 0 bases to trimming and J lost 6 bases; unmatched junction nucleotides: 11. CDR1 and CDR2 (germline): KGHSH, LQKENI. Here the CDR3 DNA reads TGTGCCAGCTCACCACCTGGTCTTCAGGGGGAGGTTCAGCCCCAGCATTTT. The encoded protein is CASSPPGLQGEVQPQHF.

The J gene is TRBJ2-7, the V gene TRBV30, with a tentative D call TRBD1 (6 bases). Trimming pared 2 bases from V and 7 bases from J, leaving 18 bases between. This CDR3 is 14 amino acids long. Germline V gene lookup returns CDR1 GTSNPN and CDR2 SVGIG (reference sequence). CDR3 in amino acids: CAWSRGQMVGEQYF. CDR3 nucleotides: TGTGCCTGGAGTCGTGGACAGATGGTGGGGGAGCAGTACTTC.

V usage is TRBV19 and J usage is TRBJ1-2, with 7 bases that match TRBD1. The V segment lost 5 bases and the J segment 3 bases; nucleotides outside the gene matches: 12. CDR3 size: 16 residues. Per the germline V gene, CDR1 is LNHDA and CDR2 is SQIVND (reference sequence). CDR3 coding DNA: TGTGCCAGTAGTCCCCTTGGACAGGAGATAGACTATGGCTACACCTTC. Amino acids: CASSPLGQEIDYGYTF.

This chain connects TRBV5-4 to TRBJ2-2; D not resolved. Trimming left V 4 bases short and J 4 bases short, with 11 bases between. The CDR3 has 14 amino acids. Germline CDR1 reads SGHNT; CDR2 reads YYREEE (reference sequence). CDR3 sequence reads: CASSTSTVTGELFF. The CDR3 nucleotides are TGTGCCAGCAGCACTTCGACGGTCACCGGGGAGCTGTTTTTT.

The V and J genes are TRBV6-1 and TRBJ1-5; 7 bases match TRBD1. Germline V gene data show CDR1 as MNHNS and CDR2 as SASEGT. Unmatched junction bases numbered 5, after V lost 4 bases and J lost 5 bases. The CDR3 sequence is 14 residues long. CDR3 region: CASSAYRGDQPQHF. As DNA, the CDR3 is TGTGCCAGCAGTGCTTACAGGGGAGATCAGCCCCAGCATTTT.

V usage is TRBV7-8 and J usage is TRBJ1-4; maybe TRBD1 (6 bases). The CDR3 extends over 15 amino acids. With 5 bases removed from V and 8 bases from J, the gap between germline ends came to 18 bases. Germline V gene sequence: CDR1 SGHVS, CDR2 FQNEAQ. The CDR3 nucleotides are TGTGCCAGCAGCCTGAGATCAGGGGAGAAGGAAAAACTGTTTTTT. Translated: CASSLRSGEKEKLFF.

Here the CDR3 DNA reads TGTGCCAGCTCACCGACCCGGGACAGGGCAAACACCGGGGAGCTGTTTTTT. Protein: CASSPTRDRANTGELFF. The genes are TRBV18 and TRBJ2-2, with TRBD1 matching over 9 bases. With V trimmed by 3 bases and J by 2 bases, 7 bases remained unmatched. The CDR3 runs to 17 residues. Germline lookup yields CDR1 KGHSH and CDR2 LQKENI.

This chain links TRBV27 with TRBJ2-1; 10 nucleotides match TRBD2. The CDR3 runs 19 residues. Germline CDR1 MNHEY, CDR2 SMNVEV (reference sequence). With 2 bases clipped from V and 1 base from J, the junction kept 11 bases outside the gene matches. The CDR3 nucleotides read TGTGCCAGCAGTTTACCCAGCGGGAGGGCCTATTTATCCTACAATGAGCAGTTCTTC. It encodes CASSLPSGRAYLSYNEQFF.

This clone has a handful of counts. In the same sample, other DNA sequences code for this CDR3. The chain is built from TRBV7-9 and TRBJ1-2; 8 nucleotides agree with TRBD1. The trim removed 5 bases at V and 1 base at J, leaving 6 bases unmatched. The V gene's germline CDR1 is SEHNR and CDR2 FQNEAQ (reference sequence). The CDR3 loop spans 15 amino acids. The CDR3 DNA reads as TGTGCCAGCAGCCCCCGGACAGGGATTAACTATGGCTACACCTTC. The encoded protein is CASSPRTGINYGYTF.

In this sample, this clone turned up a few times. This rearrangement joins TRBV30 to TRBJ1-5; perhaps TRBD1 as D (5 bases). The CDR3 runs 15 residues. Germline CDR1 GTSNPN, CDR2 SVGIG (reference sequence). Trimming removed 2 bases at V and 0 bases at J, with 11 bases between. In nucleotides, the CDR3 is TGTGCCTGGAGTCGAGGGGCAGATAGCAATCAGCCCCAGCATTTT. Protein product: CAWSRGADSNQPQHF.

The chain carries TRBV11-1 and TRBJ2-7, with TRBD1 matching over 7 bases. Germline V CDR1 and CDR2: SGHAT, FQDESV (reference sequence). This CDR3 is 14 amino acids long. J was trimmed by 3 bases and V by 6 bases; bases with no gene match: 8. In DNA form, the CDR3 reads TGTGCCAGCAGTCATACAGGGGTTAGCTACGAGCAGTACTTC. Its translation: CASSHTGVSYEQYF. Using reference TRBV11-1 and TRBJ2-7 for the parts outside the CDR3, the full variable domain is EAEVAQSPRYKITEKSQAVAFWCDPISGHATLYWYRQILGQGPELLVQFQDESVVDDSQLPKDRFSAERLKGVDSTLKIQPAELGDSAMYLCASSHTGVSYEQYFGPGTRLTVT.

This clone was counted between two and nine times. V and J are TRBV4-1 and TRBJ1-2; maybe TRBD1 (5 bases). The CDR3 is 13 amino acids. Germline V CDR1 and CDR2: MGHRA, YSYEKL. Trimming stripped 0 bases from V and 6 bases from J, with 8 bases between. The CDR3 region has the DNA TGCGCCAGCAGCCAAGATTGGGGGAATGGCTACACCTTC. Translation: CASSQDWGNGYTF.

The gene calls are TRBV9 and TRBJ2-2; D possibly uses TRBD1 or TRBD2 (5 bases each). Looked up from germline, CDR1 is SGDLS and CDR2 is YYNGEE. This CDR3 has 18 amino acids. Between the trimmed V and J ends, which lost 4 bases and 6 bases, there was a span of 25 bases. The CDR3: CASSIQSGTSSVAGELFF. CDR3 in DNA: TGTGCCAGCAGCATCCAGTCCGGGACCAGCAGCGTCGCCGGGGAGCTGTTTTTT.

CDR3 loop: CASSQPGTALAKNIQYF. Written as DNA, the CDR3 is TGCGCCAGCAGCCAACCCGGGACAGCTCTAGCCAAAAACATTCAGTACTTC. The gene calls are TRBV4-1 and TRBJ2-4; the match to TRBD1 covers 7 bases. The CDR3 covers 17 residues. Trimming at V came to 2 bases and at J to 0 bases, leaving 7 bases not matched to a gene. CDR1 MGHRA and CDR2 YSYEKL come from the germline V gene.

The chain combines TRBV11-2 with TRBJ2-2; D not resolved. CDR3 size: 14 residues. Germline CDR1 reads SGHAT; CDR2 reads FQNNGV. Between the trimmed V and J ends, which lost 4 bases and 0 bases, there was a span of 6 bases. The CDR3 region has the DNA TGTGCCAGCAGCTATATAGCGAACACCGGGGAGCTGTTTTTT. It specifies CASSYIANTGELFF.

This clone was recorded once. The genes are TRBV10-3 and TRBJ2-7, with TRBD2 identical over 12 bases. CDR1 is ENHRY and CDR2 is SYGVKD in the germline V gene. Trimming removed 8 bases from V and 2 bases from J; junction bases left unmatched: 4. This CDR3 contains 14 residues. CDR3: CAISRTSGTYEQYF. The CDR3, as DNA: TGTGCCATCTCCAGGACTAGCGGGACCTACGAGCAGTACTTC.

V gene TRBV2 combines with J gene TRBJ1-5; D not resolved. The CDR3 contains 13 residues. The germline V and J ends were trimmed by 7 bases and 9 bases, with 16 bases remaining between them. Germline V gene lookup returns CDR1 SNHLY and CDR2 FYNNEI. CDR3 region: CASTVLSTRPQHF. In DNA, the CDR3 is TGTGCCAGCACCGTTTTATCCACTCGGCCCCAGCATTTT.

This clone was counted a single time. The chain is built from TRBV11-2 and TRBJ1-4, with 7 nucleotides matching TRBD1. CDR1 SGHAT and CDR2 FQNNGV come from the germline V gene. The trim removed 5 bases at V and 4 bases at J, leaving 7 bases unmatched. The CDR3 sequence is 15 residues long. CDR3: CASSLHGTDNEKLFF. DNA for the CDR3: TGTGCCAGCAGCCTCCACGGGACAGATAATGAAAAACTGTTTTTT.

This chain joins TRBV10-2 and TRBJ2-7; D gene ambiguous. This CDR3 is built from 14 residues. The V end was cut by 0 bases, the J end by 0 bases, with 6 bases between. The germline V gene encodes CDR1 WSHSY and CDR2 SAAADI. CDR3 DNA: TGCGCCAGCAGTGAGTCGGCCTACTCCTACGAGCAGTACTTC. This translates into CASSESAYSYEQYF.

The chain uses TRBV19 and TRBJ2-2; TRBD1 or TRBD2 may be the D gene (6 bases each). The V end lost 11 bases, the J end lost 4 bases, and 20 bases lay between the germline ends. Germline assignment: CDR1 LNHDA and CDR2 SQIVND (reference sequence). This CDR3 has 15 amino acids. The chain's CDR3 is CASLGGSYSTGELFF. CDR3 DNA: TGTGCCTCCCTGGGGGGCAGCTATAGCACCGGGGAGCTGTTTTTT.

The J gene is TRBJ1-4, the V gene TRBV30, with TRBD1 as a possible D gene (6 bases). Germline V gene sequence: CDR1 GTSNPN, CDR2 SVGIG (reference sequence). The CDR3 is 13 residues long. Deletions cut 1 base from V and 8 bases from J, with 11 bases between. The CDR3 region has the DNA TGTGCCTGGAGTGCCAGGGGAAGGGAAAAACTGTTTTTT. This translates into CAWSARGREKLFF.

The chain combines TRBV7-2 with TRBJ2-3; 8 positions agree with TRBD2. This CDR3 contains 14 residues. After removal of 4 bases from V and 11 bases from J, the junction contained 11 bases not matched to a gene. CDR1 is SGHTA, CDR2 FQGNSA, per germline. The CDR3: CASSSGLAATVQYF. The DNA of the CDR3 is TGTGCCAGCAGCTCCGGACTAGCAGCTACGGTGCAGTATTTT.

This chain joins TRBV10-2 and TRBJ1-5; D is perhaps TRBD1 (5 bases). The CDR3 is made up of 12 amino acids. The germline V gene encodes CDR1 WSHSY and CDR2 SAAADI. The ends were cut back, 8 bases at V and 5 bases at J, with 10 bases in the middle. The CDR3 is CASGQRDQPQHF. CDR3 sequence (DNA): TGCGCCAGCGGACAAAGAGATCAGCCCCAGCATTTT.

The V call is TRBV7-9, the J call TRBJ1-5; unclear D gene. Looked up from germline, CDR1 is SEHNR and CDR2 is FQNEAQ (reference sequence). This CDR3 region has 14 residues. V dropped 5 bases and J dropped 5 bases, with 13 bases sitting between them. Here the CDR3 DNA reads TGTGCCAGCAGCCCTTCGGACGGGTATCAGCCCCAGCATTTT. Protein product: CASSPSDGYQPQHF.

This sequence joins TRBV7-2 and TRBJ2-6, with D possibly TRBD1 on 6 matching bases. V was cut by 5 bases and J by 0 bases, with 11 bases left in between. The CDR3 is 16 amino acids. In germline, CDR1 is SGHTA, CDR2 FQGNSA. The CDR3 DNA follows: TGTGCCAGCAGCCAAGGACAGAGCTCTGGGGCCAACGTCCTGACTTTC. It specifies CASSQGQSSGANVLTF.

The chain is built from TRBV7-2 and TRBJ2-1; 7 nucleotides line up with TRBD2. There are 12 residues in the CDR3. Germline CDR1 SGHTA, CDR2 FQGNSA. V gave up 5 bases and J gave up 11 bases; unmatched junction bases: 6. Here the CDR3 reads CASSEPGTKQFF. For the CDR3, the DNA is TGTGCCAGCAGCGAACCCGGGACTAAGCAGTTCTTC.

CDR3 protein: CASSLAPGSTDTQYF. As DNA, the CDR3 is TGCGCCAGCAGCTTGGCCCCCGGTAGCACAGATACGCAGTATTTT. The chain couples TRBV5-1 to TRBJ2-3, with D uncertain. Trimming shortened V by 0 bases and J by 0 bases, and 8 bases separated the two germline ends. The CDR3 loop spans 15 amino acids. Looked up from germline, CDR1 is SGHRS and CDR2 is YFSETQ.

J is TRBJ1-3 and V is TRBV5-4, with D perhaps matching TRBD1 (5 bases). Looked up from germline, CDR1 is SGHNT and CDR2 is YYREEE (reference sequence). Trimming took 5 bases from V and 4 from J, leaving 13 bases between them. The CDR3 loop spans 14 amino acids. This chain's CDR3 is CASSPMRGGNTIYF. The CDR3 DNA sequence: TGTGCCAGCAGTCCCATGAGGGGCGGAAACACCATATATTTT. Looking up the rest from reference TRBV5-4 and TRBJ1-3 gives the full variable domain: ETGVTQSPTHLIKTRGQQVTLRCSSQSGHNTVSWYQQALGQGPQFIFQYYREEENGRGNFPPRFSGLQFPNYSSELNVNALELDDSALYLCASSPMRGGNTIYFGEGSWLTVV.

This chain links TRBV5-1 with TRBJ2-7; D could derive from TRBD1 or TRBD2 (6 bases each). With 0 bases removed from V and 12 bases from J, the gap between germline ends came to 16 bases. This CDR3 region has 13 residues. Looked up from germline, CDR1 is SGHRS and CDR2 is YFSETQ. This CDR3 is CASSLEGTGARYF. The DNA of the CDR3 is TGCGCCAGCAGCTTGGAAGGGACGGGGGCTCGGTACTTC.

The chain has TRBV9 and TRBJ2-3; 9 bases map to TRBD2. The CDR3 extends over 18 amino acids. CDR1 is SGDLS and CDR2 is YYNGEE in the germline V gene. V shed 3 bases, J shed 0 bases, and the junction held 11 bases outside the gene matches. The CDR3 spells CASSAFFPTSGSTDTQYF. The DNA of the CDR3 is TGTGCCAGCAGCGCTTTCTTCCCGACTAGCGGTAGCACAGATACGCAGTATTTT.